A selection of T cell receptor beta chains follows, all from one sample in a study of T cell responses to AZD1222 COVID-19 vaccine. TCRdb's table, derived via immunoSEQ multiplex PCR, lists solely in-frame clones and lacks some. Of about 82,000 clones listed, around nine tenths are singletons. Source: peripheral blood, taken 28 days after the second AZD1222 dose. The receptors come from an adult who received the AZD1222 COVID-19 vaccine. The CDR3 runs from the conserved cysteine through the conserved F or W. The D gene is left open where the match is weak. Clone size is stated in some rows and not others, as once, few, many or a class when expanded.

D	V	size	J	DNA	CDR3
.	TRBV19	.	TRBJ2-1	TGTGCCAGTAGCCCTACTAGCTTTTACTACAATGAGCAGTTCTTC	CASSPTSFYYNEQFF
.	TRBV23-1	.	TRBJ2-4	TGCGCCAGCAGTCAGGGGGGCCTCCGTATGAACATTCAGTACTTC	CASSQGGLRMNIQYF
TRBD2	TRBV9	.	TRBJ2-1	TGTGCCAGCAGCGTAGTGGGAGCGGGGGATGGGCAGTTCTTC	CASSVVGAGDGQFF
.	TRBV11-2	.	TRBJ1-1	TGTGCCAGCAGCTTTTCCCCTAACACTGAAGCTTTCTTT	CASSFSPNTEAFF
.	TRBV4-1	.	TRBJ1-5	TGCGCCAGCAGCCAAGCCGTCGGGACTGAGAATCAGCCCCAGCATTTT	CASSQAVGTENQPQHF
.	TRBV5-1	few	TRBJ1-2	TGCGCCAGCAGCTTTGTTCGGGGGAAAGGAGGAGGCTACACCTTC	CASSFVRGKGGGYTF
.	TRBV6-5	.	TRBJ2-2	TGTGCCAGCACACGGGGACTTGGGCAGGCCGGGGAGCTGTTTTTT	CASTRGLGQAGELFF
.	TRBV11-2	.	TRBJ2-7	TGTGCCAGCAGCTTATTTTACGAGCAGTACTTC	CASSLFYEQYF
TRBD2	TRBV5-1	.	TRBJ2-1	TGCGCCAGTATGATAGCGGGGGGCTACAATGAGCAGTTCTTC	CASMIAGGYNEQFF
TRBD1	TRBV30	.	TRBJ1-1	TGTGCCTGGAGTGGAGGACAGGGGGTTGAAGCTTTCTTT	CAWSGGQGVEAFF
.	TRBV7-2	.	TRBJ1-3	TGTGCCAGCAGCTCCTCGGCCCCAAACACCATATATTTT	CASSSSAPNTIYF
TRBD1	TRBV12-3/TRBV12-4	.	TRBJ1-1	TGTGCCAGCAGTTTAGGGGTGACAGGGGAAGCTTTCTTT	CASSLGVTGEAFF
TRBD2	TRBV6-2/TRBV6-3	once	TRBJ2-5	TGTGCCAGCAGTTATCATCGCGGGGGATCGCGGGAGACCCAGTACTTC	CASSYHRGGSRETQYF
TRBD1	TRBV5-1	.	TRBJ2-7	TGCGCCAGCAGCCCCGAAGGGACAGGGAGCGAGCAGTACTTC	CASSPEGTGSEQYF
.	TRBV12-5	.	TRBJ1-1	TGTGCTAGTGGTTTGGAAGTTGGAACTGAAGCTTTCTTT	CASGLEVGTEAFF
.	TRBV9	.	TRBJ1-1	TGTGCCAGCAGCGTAGGAGGGGCGGGTACTGAAGCTTTCTTT	CASSVGGAGTEAFF
TRBD1	TRBV5-1	.	TRBJ1-4	TGCGCCAGCAGCTTAGGGGACAGGGGTGAAAAACTGTTTTTT	CASSLGDRGEKLFF
TRBD1	TRBV6-5	.	TRBJ1-1	TGTGCCAGCAGATTAAACAGGGGTCTAAACACTGAAGCTTTCTTT	CASRLNRGLNTEAFF
TRBD1	TRBV9	.	TRBJ1-2	TGTGCCAGCAGCGCTTCCAGGGGACAGAGCTATGGCTACACCTTC	CASSASRGQSYGYTF
.	TRBV6-5	.	TRBJ1-1	TGTGCCAGCAGCCAAGGGGAGGAGGGGAACACTGAAGCTTTCTTT	CASSQGEEGNTEAFF
TRBD2	TRBV9	.	TRBJ2-1	TGTGCCAGCAGCGTAGCCCGCGGGGGGGTAAAGGATGAGCAGTTCTTC	CASSVARGGVKDEQFF
.	TRBV29-1	few	TRBJ2-7	TGCAGCGTTGAAGATCCAGCGTACGAGCAGTACTTC	CSVEDPAYEQYF
.	TRBV29-1	.	TRBJ2-7	TGCAGCGTCAACACAGGGGGACTAAACTACGAGCAGTACTTC	CSVNTGGLNYEQYF
TRBD1	TRBV24-1	few	TRBJ2-1	TGTGCCACCAGTGACACGGGACAGTCCAACCACAATGAGCAGTTCTTC	CATSDTGQSNHNEQFF
TRBD2	TRBV6-5	.	TRBJ2-5	TGTGCCAGCAGCCGCGGGGGGGCCCAGGGATCGACCCAGTACTTC	CASSRGGAQGSTQYF
TRBD2	TRBV2	.	TRBJ2-3	TGTGCCAGCAGTGAGGGACTAGCGGGGGCAGATACGCAGTATTTT	CASSEGLAGADTQYF
TRBD2	TRBV19	.	TRBJ2-3	TGTGCCAGTAGTCCCTGGACTAGCGGCACAGATACGCAGTATTTT	CASSPWTSGTDTQYF
TRBD2	TRBV2	few	TRBJ2-3	TGTGCCAGCAGAGTAGCGGGAGGCACAGATACGCAGTATTTT	CASRVAGGTDTQYF
TRBD2	TRBV19	.	TRBJ2-3	TGTGCCAGTAGTATTGGACTAGCGGGGCGAGATACGCAGTATTTT	CASSIGLAGRDTQYF